Each of the 9 T cell receptor beta chains below was sequenced from the same sample in a study of T cells in Graves' hyperthyroidism and ophthalmopathy. TCR beta CDR3 regions were amplified from RNA. The TCR CDR3 was amplified in a first-round RT-PCR using the HTBI primer set. TCRdb independently ran MiXCR on the multiplex PCR reads; one entry per CDR3 protein. The sample carries hundreds of thousands of distinct CDR3 sequences, roughly 15% recorded once. The sample was blood. The origin of the receptors is a man between 18 and 35 years old with Graves' ophthalmopathy.

In this sample, this clonotype turned up many times. This chain connects TRBV24-1 to TRBJ2-5, with 7 bases aligning to TRBD1. The length of the CDR3 is 14 residues. CDR1 is KGHDR, CDR2 SFDVKD, per germline. Trimming took 3 bases from V and 5 from J; bases not matched to a gene: 5. CDR3 bases: TGTGCCACCAGTGATCCAACAGGGGTTGAGACCCAGTACTTC. Translated: CATSDPTGVETQYF.

There are many counts of this clonotype. The chain has TRBV3-1 and TRBJ2-7, with 9 bases that match TRBD2. The CDR3 has 16 residues. Germline-derived CDR1 and CDR2 are LGHDT and YNNKEL (reference sequence). Trimming at V came to 2 bases and at J to 6 bases, leaving 11 bases not matched to a gene. CDR3 coding DNA: TGTGCCAGCAGCCAACCAATGGGTAGCGGGAGAGGCGAGCAGTACTTC. Translating it yields CASSQPMGSGRGEQYF.

The gene calls are TRBV4-1 and TRBJ1-5, with 8 nucleotides matching TRBD1. Germline trimming cut 0 bases from V and 4 bases from J; bases unmatched to any gene: 5. The CDR3 extends over 16 amino acids. The germline CDR1 and CDR2 sequences are MGHRA and YSYEKL. CDR3 sequence: CASSQDPGQVNQPQHF. The DNA for the CDR3 is TGCGCCAGCAGCCAAGATCCGGGACAGGTAAATCAGCCCCAGCATTTT.

V is TRBV27 and J is TRBJ2-7; the match to TRBD2 covers 12 bases. The CDR3 consists of 15 residues. Trimming took 7 bases from V and 3 from J; bases not matched to a gene: 7. Per the germline V gene, CDR1 is MNHEY and CDR2 is SMNVEV (reference sequence). The CDR3 DNA reads as TGTGCCAGCAAGACTTTGGGACTAGCGGGCTACGAGCAGTACTTC. This gives the protein CASKTLGLAGYEQYF.

This clonotype was picked up many times. The chain combines TRBV5-1 with TRBJ2-7; TRBD1 aligns across 8 bases. The junction had 5 bases not matched to a gene; V was cut back by 4 bases and J by 2 bases. The CDR3 spans 14 residues. Germline CDR1 and CDR2: SGHRS and YFSETQ. CDR3 region: CASSPGQDAYEQYF. The CDR3, as DNA: TGCGCCAGCAGCCCGGGACAGGACGCCTACGAGCAGTACTTC.

The sample holds many counts of this clonotype. The V and J genes are TRBV20-1 and TRBJ2-3, with TRBD1 identical over 11 bases. The junction had 8 bases not matched to a gene; V was cut back by 5 bases and J by 7 bases. The germline V gene encodes CDR1 DFQATT and CDR2 SNEGSKA (reference sequence). CDR3 length: 14 residues. The CDR3 DNA is TGCAGTGCTCCTGGACAGGGGGCTCTCTATACGCAGTATTTT. Translated, it gives CSAPGQGALYTQYF.

This clonotype was seen only a few times. The V and J genes are TRBV5-1 and TRBJ2-2, with D perhaps matching TRBD2 (6 bases). The V gene's germline CDR1 is SGHRS and CDR2 YFSETQ. Trimming removed 3 bases from V and 1 base from J, with 13 bases in between. The CDR3 loop spans 16 amino acids. CDR3 protein: CASSSSGTLNTGELFF. CDR3 bases: TGCGCCAGCAGCTCCTCCGGGACTTTGAACACCGGGGAGCTGTTTTTT. Filled out from reference TRBV5-1 and TRBJ2-2, the complete variable domain reads KAGVTQTPRYLIKTRGQQVTLSCSPISGHRSVSWYQQTPGQGLQFLFEYFSETQRNKGNFPGRFSGRQFSNSRSEMNVSTLELGDSALYLCASSSSGTLNTGELFFGEGSRLTVL.

For this clonotype: At one boundary the junction diverges from the germline segment, which might be a read error. The V call is TRBV2, the J call TRBJ2-2, with D possibly being TRBD1 (5 bases). Germline CDR1 is SNHLY and CDR2 is FYNNEI. This CDR3 has 14 residues. The CDR3 bases are TGTCCCAGCAGTGGGCAGGGGAACACCGGGGAGCTGTTTTTT. It translates to CPSSGQGNTGELFF.

This clonotype appeared a few times. The chain recombines TRBV5-5 with TRBJ1-3; 11 bases are a match to TRBD1. The V and J ends lost 6 bases and 6 bases, in that order; junction bases with no gene match: 5. Germline V gives CDR1 SGHKS, CDR2 YYEKEE (reference sequence). The CDR3 contains 14 residues. This CDR3 reads CASTRGQGVNTIYF. As DNA, the CDR3 is TGTGCCAGCACGAGGGGACAGGGGGTAAACACCATATATTTT.